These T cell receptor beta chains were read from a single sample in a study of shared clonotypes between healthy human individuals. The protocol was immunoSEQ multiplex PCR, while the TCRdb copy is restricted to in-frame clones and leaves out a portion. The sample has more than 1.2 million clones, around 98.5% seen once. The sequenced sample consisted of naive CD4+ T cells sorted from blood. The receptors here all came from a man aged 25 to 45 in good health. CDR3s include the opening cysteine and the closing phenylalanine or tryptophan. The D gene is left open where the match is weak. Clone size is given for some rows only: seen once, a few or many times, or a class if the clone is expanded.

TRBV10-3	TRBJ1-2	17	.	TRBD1	TGTGCCATCAGTGAGTCGAAAAAACAGGGGCCGATTGGTGGCTACACCTTC	CAISESKKQGPIGGYTF
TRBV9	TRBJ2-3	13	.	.	TGTGCCAGCAGCGTAGACCCCACAGATACGCAGTATTTT	CASSVDPTDTQYF
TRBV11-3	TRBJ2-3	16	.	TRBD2	TGTGCCAGCAGCGGACAGAGCGGGGGTGGCACAGATACGCAGTATTTT	CASSGQSGGGTDTQYF
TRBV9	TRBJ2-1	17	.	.	TGTGCCAGCAGCGCGAGTTTAACGGGACTCCCCAACAATGAGCAGTTCTTC	CASSASLTGLPNNEQFF
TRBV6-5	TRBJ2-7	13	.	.	TGTGCCAGCCGCCGGGACTTCACCTACGAGCAGTACTTC	CASRRDFTYEQYF
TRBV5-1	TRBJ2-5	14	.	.	TGCGCCAGCTCCTATCGGTCCGGGCAAGAGACCCAGTACTTC	CASSYRSGQETQYF
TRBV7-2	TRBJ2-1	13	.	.	TGTGCCAGCAGCTTATCCCGGGAGTGGGGGCAGTTCTTC	CASSLSREWGQFF
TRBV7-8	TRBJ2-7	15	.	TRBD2	TGTGCCAGCAGCGGACTTCGGGGCGGGAGTGGAGAGCAGTACTTC	CASSGLRGGSGEQYF
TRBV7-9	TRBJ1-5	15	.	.	TGTGCCAGCAGCCCCCAAGGCGGGGGCAATCAGCCCCAGCATTTT	CASSPQGGGNQPQHF
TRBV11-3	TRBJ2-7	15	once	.	TGTGCCAGCAGCCAAGGTGGCGGTCTTCTCTACGAGCAGTACTTC	CASSQGGGLLYEQYF
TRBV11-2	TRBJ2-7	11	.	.	TGTGCCAGCAGCTTACCCTACGAGCAGTACTTC	CASSLPYEQYF
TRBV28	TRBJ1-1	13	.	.	TGTGCCAGCAGACTGACCCTAAACACTGAAGCTTTCTTT	CASRLTLNTEAFF
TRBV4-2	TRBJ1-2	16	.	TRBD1	TGTGCCAGCAGCCAAGATAAGGGACAGGGGTCCTATGGCTACACCTTC	CASSQDKGQGSYGYTF
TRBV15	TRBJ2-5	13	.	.	TGTGCCACCAGGGATTGGGCTGGAGAGACCCAGTACTTC	CATRDWAGETQYF
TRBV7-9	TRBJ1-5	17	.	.	TGTGCCAGCAGCCCCTTTGGAGGAGGGGTTAGCAATCAGCCCCAGCATTTT	CASSPFGGGVSNQPQHF
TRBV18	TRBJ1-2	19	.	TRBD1	TGTGCCAGCTCACCATCCGGGGACAGGTTTCAGTCCTCTCCCTATGGCTACACCTTC	CASSPSGDRFQSSPYGYTF
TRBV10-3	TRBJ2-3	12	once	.	TGTGCCATCTCCGGGAGCACAGATACGCAGTATTTT	CAISGSTDTQYF
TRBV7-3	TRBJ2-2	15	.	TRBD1	TGTGCCAGCAGCTTACGTAGGACAGGTCCCGGGGAGCTGTTTTTT	CASSLRRTGPGELFF
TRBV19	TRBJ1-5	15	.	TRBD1	TGTGCCAGTAGTACGGGACAGGGAGACAATCAGCCCCAGCATTTT	CASSTGQGDNQPQHF
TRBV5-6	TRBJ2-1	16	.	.	TGTGCCAGCAGCTTGGAGGGCAGGAGCTCCTACAATGAGCAGTTCTTC	CASSLEGRSSYNEQFF
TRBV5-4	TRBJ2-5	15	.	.	TGTGCCAGCAGCTTTGGAGGGTTGAGAGAAGAGACCCAGTACTTC	CASSFGGLREETQYF
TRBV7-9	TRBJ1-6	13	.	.	TGTGCCAGCAGCTTTGGACCGCCCAGTGCCCTCCACTTT	CASSFGPPSALHF
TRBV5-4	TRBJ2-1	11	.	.	TGTGCCAGCAGCTCGAACAGACAGCAGTTCTTC	CASSSNRQQFF
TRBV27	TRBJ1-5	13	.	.	TGTGCCAGCAGTGCGACAAAAAGTCAGCCCCAGCATTTT	CASSATKSQPQHF
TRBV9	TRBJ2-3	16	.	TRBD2	TGTGCCAGCAGCCCTCGGACTAGGATCGGCACAGATACGCAGTATTTT	CASSPRTRIGTDTQYF
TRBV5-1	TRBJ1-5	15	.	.	TGCGCCACCTTCCCCCCAGGGCTCAGCAATCAGCCCCAGCATTTT	CATFPPGLSNQPQHF
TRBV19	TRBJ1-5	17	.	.	TGTGCCAGTAGAAGGACAGACCTGGTACTTAGCAATCAGCCCCAGCATTTT	CASRRTDLVLSNQPQHF